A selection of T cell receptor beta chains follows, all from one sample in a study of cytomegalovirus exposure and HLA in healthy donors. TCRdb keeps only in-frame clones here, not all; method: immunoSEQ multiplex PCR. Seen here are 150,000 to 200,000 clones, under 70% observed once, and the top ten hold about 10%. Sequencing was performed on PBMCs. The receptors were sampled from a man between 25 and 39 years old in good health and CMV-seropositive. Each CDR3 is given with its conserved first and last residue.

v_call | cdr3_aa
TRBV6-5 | CASSYGEHTGELFF
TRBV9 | CASSVDPTGGDQETQYF
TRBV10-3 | CAASAGPEAGNQPQHF
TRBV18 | CASSDQHLRDRPEAFF
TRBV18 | CASLPGGSRYEQYF
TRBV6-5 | CASSLFLGSGEKLFF
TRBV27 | CASSPLAPDYNEQFF
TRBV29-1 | CSFKGFRGSYEQYF
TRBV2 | CASLAAGLAEDQLYNEQFF
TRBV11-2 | CASSLYVSADEQYF
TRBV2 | CASRRETGEQYF
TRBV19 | CASSINQETQYF
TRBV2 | CASSAVVAGGEQYF
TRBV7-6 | CASSPLPLAGAPYEQYF
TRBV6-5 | CASSYLPSSYEQYF
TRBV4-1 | CASSQVRGEQFF
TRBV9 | CASSVGQIQADTQYF
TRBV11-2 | CASRRPGQGSYEQYF
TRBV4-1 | CASSQNRGNYEQYF
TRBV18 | CASSPPTSYEQYF
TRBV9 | CASSVGAGTSGNEQFF
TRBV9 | CASSVGVATYNEQFF
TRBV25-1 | CASSGVNSGNTIYF
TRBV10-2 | CASSEVRDSPLHF
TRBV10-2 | CASITGTSGSCEQFF
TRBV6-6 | CASSRPLAGRNTEAFF
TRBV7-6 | CASSRSSGTNTGELFF
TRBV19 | CATTLSSYSVNTIYF
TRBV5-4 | CASSLGAATSYEQYF
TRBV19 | CASTIDSYNEQFF
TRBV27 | CASSFGRINEKLFF
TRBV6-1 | CASSEGVGGQGVLFF
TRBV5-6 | CASSYGGVPMANVLTF
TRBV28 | CASTGQGYYQPQHF
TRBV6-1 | CASSAGTRQYGYTF
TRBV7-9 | CASSPPERVYEQYF
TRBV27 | CASSLASRVGNTEAFF
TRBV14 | CASSRSDRVPYGYTF
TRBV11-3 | CASSLGLREKRDEQFF
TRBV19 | CASRGVTGWLSTNEKLFF
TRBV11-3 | CASSLSERFSTDTQYF
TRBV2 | CASNPDRFSGDGYTF
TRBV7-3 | CASSPGSSGTQETQYF
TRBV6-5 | CASRRQGFNQPQHF
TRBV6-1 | CASRDPGQGTDGYTF
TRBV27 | CATARTGAYVQYF
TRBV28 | CASNPLAESYEQYF
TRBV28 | CASSLLPRQVHLYSNQPQHF
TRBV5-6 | CASSFRETQYF